Below, 21 T cell receptor beta chains from the same sample are listed, as sequenced in a study of metastatic and nonmetastatic thyroid tumors. The entire patient cohort was treatment-naive prior to thyroid surgery. MiXCR was used by TCRdb to re-call the PCR reads. The sample carries roughly 30,000 clones, 20% to 25% recorded once. The sequenced material came from blood. These receptors all come from a female donor with papillary thyroid cancer or a benign thyroid nodule (not recorded which). Some clones in this sample may be carry-over from other donors' samples.

This clone was seen repeatedly, ten times or more. The rearrangement uses TRBV12-3 or TRBV12-4 and TRBJ2-5; TRBD1 aligns across 9 bases. CDR3 length: 18 residues. V lost 5 bases and J lost 5; bases outside the gene matches: 18. In DNA, the CDR3 is TGTGCCAGCAGTGAAAAACCCCCCGGGACAGGGACAAAGGAGACCCAGTACTTC. Its protein product is CASSEKPPGTGTKETQYF.

The rearrangement uses TRBV20-1 and TRBJ2-3; TRBD2 matches at 9 bases. The V segment lost 2 bases and the J segment 11 bases; nucleotides outside the gene matches: 5. Germline CDR1 is DFQATT and CDR2 is SNEGSKA (reference sequence). This CDR3 is 12 amino acids long. This CDR3 reads CSARSLAGRQYF. DNA for the CDR3: TGCAGTGCTAGATCACTAGCGGGCCGGCAGTATTTT.

Concerning this clone: Being one base from a much bigger clone, this may be a read error. The V gene is TRBV18, the J gene TRBJ2-3, with D maybe TRBD2 (6 bases). Germline V gives CDR1 KGHSH, CDR2 LQKENI. This CDR3 comprises 14 residues. The CDR3 DNA sequence: TGTGCCTGCTCACGGAGGGAACTCAAAGATACGCAGTATTTT. Its protein is CACSRRELKDTQYF.

Points on this clone: A much larger clonotype is one base distant, so this may be a read error. The chain employs TRBV11-2 and TRBJ1-2; D remains unclear. Germline V gene sequence: CDR1 SGHAT, CDR2 FQNNGV. The length of the CDR3 is 13 residues. CDR3 nucleotide sequence: TGTGCCAACAGCTTATCATTGGACTATGGCTACACCTTC. It encodes CANSLSLDYGYTF. Supplemented by reference TRBV11-2 and TRBJ1-2, the full variable domain reads EAGVAQSPRYKIIEKRQSVAFWCNPISGHATLYWYQQILGQGPKLLIQFQNNGVVDDSQLPKDRFSAERLKGVDSTLKIQPAKLEDSAVYLCANSLSLDYGYTFGSGTRLTVV.

The chain links TRBV7-2 to TRBJ2-2, with D possibly called TRBD1 or TRBD2 (5 bases each). With 1 base removed from V and 7 bases from J, the gap between germline ends came to 7 bases. CDR1 and CDR2 from the germline V gene are SGHTA and FQGNSA. The CDR3 is 13 residues long. The CDR3 DNA reads as TGTGCCAGCAGCTTAGTGGGGGTCGGGGAGCTGTTTTTT. Residues: CASSLVGVGELFF.

This clone was seen a handful of times. The rearrangement links TRBV19 to TRBJ2-3, with D maybe TRBD2 (5 bases). Germline V gene lookup returns CDR1 LNHDA and CDR2 SQIVND (reference sequence). The V end lost 5 bases, the J end lost 0 bases, and 15 bases lay between the germline ends. This CDR3 contains 16 residues. For the CDR3, the DNA is TGTGCCAGTAGTCTACGGGCTAGCAGGAGCACAGATACGCAGTATTTT. Translating gives CASSLRASRSTDTQYF.

This clone was seen repeatedly, ten times or more. The chain recombines TRBV10-3 with TRBJ2-3; TRBD2 matches at 7 bases. The CDR3 has 18 residues. In germline, CDR1 is ENHRY, CDR2 SYGVKD. V shed 2 bases, J shed 1 base, and the junction held 12 bases outside the gene matches. The CDR3 sequence is CAISEPKGGGSRTDTQYF. DNA for the CDR3: TGTGCCATCAGTGAGCCAAAGGGCGGGGGTTCCCGCACAGATACGCAGTATTTT.

The chain has TRBV27 and TRBJ1-1; no firm D call. Germline CDR1 reads MNHEY; CDR2 reads SMNVEV (reference sequence). V was shortened by 2 bases and J by 4 bases, with 8 bases between the two germline ends. The CDR3 runs to 13 residues. CDR3 in DNA: TGTGCCAGCAGTTTACTTGGAGGCACTGAAGCTTTCTTT. Translated, it gives CASSLLGGTEAFF.

This clone occurred a few times. J is TRBJ2-2 and V is TRBV18; no clear D. Germline CDR1 KGHSH, CDR2 LQKENI. The CDR3 totals 15 residues. V lost 4 bases and J 0 bases, leaving 9 bases between the germline ends. CDR3: CASSRLNANTGELFF. The CDR3 DNA reads TGTGCCAGCTCACGCCTTAATGCGAACACCGGGGAGCTGTTTTTT.

This clone was found many times. The chain is built from TRBV2 and TRBJ2-7; maybe TRBD1 (6 bases). Germline-derived CDR1 and CDR2 are SNHLY and FYNNEI. With 6 bases removed from V and 9 bases from J, the gap between germline ends came to 18 bases. There are 13 residues in the CDR3. In DNA form, the CDR3 reads TGTGCCAGCAGCCCTCCAGGGGCGCTTGGGCAGTACTTC. It encodes CASSPPGALGQYF.

This clone was counted once. V and J are TRBV5-4 and TRBJ2-3; D unclear. CDR1 and CDR2 (germline): SGHNT, YYREEE (reference sequence). There are 16 residues in the CDR3. Trimming left V 0 bases short and J 0 bases short, with 11 bases between. In DNA, the CDR3 is TGTGCCAGCAGCTTGGCCAGTCCCTCTAGCACAGATACGCAGTATTTT. This gives the protein CASSLASPSSTDTQYF.

For this clone: The CDR3 does not close with the conserved phenylalanine or tryptophan, likely indicating a read error. The chain joins TRBV2 to TRBJ2-7, with 8 bases identical to TRBD2. Losses at the gene ends were 6 bases for V and 5 bases for J; bases not matched to a gene: 12. From germline, CDR1 is SNHLY and CDR2 FYNNEI. The CDR3 is 15 residues long. The CDR3 spells CASSEPSGSLNEQYI. CDR3 nucleotides: TGTGCCAGCAGCGAACCCAGCGGGAGTTTAAACGAGCAGTACATC.

This clone occurred a few times. CDR3 protein: CASSRRTGGPREQFF. The CDR3 DNA is TGTGCCAGCTCCCGGAGGACAGGGGGTCCCCGTGAGCAGTTCTTC. V is TRBV27 and J is TRBJ2-1; 10 nucleotides align to TRBD1. V lost 8 bases to trimming and J lost 9 bases; unmatched junction nucleotides: 13. Per germline, CDR1 MNHEY and CDR2 SMNVEV (reference sequence). The CDR3 length is 15 residues.

This clone was observed at least ten times. This chain connects TRBV6-1 to TRBJ1-6; a weak D match, TRBD1 (5 bases). This CDR3 has 12 residues. V gave up 8 bases and J gave up 8 bases, with 10 bases separating them. CDR1 MNHNS and CDR2 SASEGT come from the germline V gene. The DNA for the CDR3 is TGTGCCAGCCGGGACGGGGATTCACCCCTCCACTTT. This codes for CASRDGDSPLHF.

This clone was seen once. This sequence joins TRBV7-6 and TRBJ2-7; D perhaps matches TRBD2 (5 bases). Germline CDR1 reads SGHVS; CDR2 reads FNYEAQ. The CDR3 is made up of 15 amino acids. Trimming cost V 5 bases and J 7 bases, with 21 bases left between them. This CDR3 is CASSTAGGVAGEQYF. DNA for the CDR3: TGTGCCAGCAGCACCGCGGGCGGTGTGGCTGGGGAGCAGTACTTC.

Sample share makes this clone medium-sized. The chain carries TRBV6-1 and TRBJ1-2, with D uncertain. Germline assignment: CDR1 MNHNS and CDR2 SASEGT. V gave up 1 base and J gave up 7 bases, with 13 bases separating them. The CDR3 length is 14 residues. CDR3 sequence: CASSEDLYSGGYTF. CDR3 coding DNA: TGTGCCAGCAGTGAAGACCTATACTCGGGTGGCTACACCTTC.

This clone appeared a few times. This sequence joins TRBV6-1 and TRBJ1-1; 7 nucleotides align to TRBD1. This CDR3 region has 14 residues. V shed 9 bases and J 5 bases; nucleotides not matched to a gene: 12. Germline assignment: CDR1 MNHNS and CDR2 SASEGT. CDR3 bases: TGTGCCAGAAGATTAACAGGGGCGAAAACTGAAGCTTTCTTT. It codes for CARRLTGAKTEAFF.

In this sample, this clone is medium-sized. The rearrangement uses TRBV15 and TRBJ2-2; TRBD2 matches 15 bases. The CDR3 contains 18 residues. Trimming at V came to 3 bases and at J to 1 base, leaving 3 bases not matched to a gene. Germline loops: CDR1 LNHNV, CDR2 YYDKDF (reference sequence). The CDR3 DNA sequence: TGTGCCACCAGCAGGGGACTAGCGGGAGGATTGAACACCGGGGAGCTGTTTTTT. Residues: CATSRGLAGGLNTGELFF.

This clone showed up just a few times. V and J are TRBV6-7 and TRBJ2-2, with TRBD2 identical over 13 bases. TRBV6-7 is marked as an open reading frame, function uncertain. V lost 7 bases, J lost 3 bases, and 11 bases stayed unmatched. This CDR3 is 18 amino acids long. The CDR3 here is CASIFGLAGVPDTGELFF. DNA for the CDR3: TGTGCCAGCATTTTCGGACTAGCGGGAGTGCCGGACACCGGGGAGCTGTTTTTT.

This clone has at least ten counts. This chain connects TRBV30 to TRBJ2-7; a possible D gene is TRBD2 (6 bases). Between the trimmed V and J ends, which lost 0 bases and 6 bases, there was a span of 6 bases. The CDR3 consists of 11 residues. Germline V gene data show CDR1 as GTSNPN and CDR2 as SVGIG (reference sequence). In DNA, the CDR3 is TGTGCCTGGAGTGTGGGGGGCGAGCAGTACTTC. It translates to CAWSVGGEQYF.

This clone was observed many times. The V and J genes are TRBV3-1 and TRBJ1-6; unclear D gene. Deletions cut 5 bases from V and 0 bases from J, with 11 bases between. Germline CDR1 LGHDT, CDR2 YNNKEL (reference sequence). The CDR3 runs to 16 residues. The CDR3 region has the DNA TGTGCCAGCAGCGCAGATCAGAGCTCCTATAATTCACCCCTCCACTTT. Protein: CASSADQSSYNSPLHF.